The clone carrying this TCR beta chain was observed at least ten times. V lost 3 bases to trimming and J lost 0 bases, with 12 bases between them. The CDR3 spans 16 residues. Germline loops: CDR1 SGHNT, CDR2 YYREEE (reference sequence). The sample belongs to a study of human T cells and chemical hapten exposure. Time point described: patch test 1, 2 weeks after DPC sensitization. The treatment: therapeutic diphenylcyclopropenone sensitization with weekly scalp DPC. TCRdb redid the calling of the RACE reads with MiXCR, one entry per CDR3 protein. The sample yields about 360,000 distinct CDR3 sequences, 4.8% seen once.

Specimen: whole blood, collected in connection with sensitization to the hapten diphenylcyclopropenone (DPC). J is TRBJ1-4 and V is TRBV5-4; perhaps TRBD1 as D (6 bases). The TCR originated in a woman aged 50 to 60 with alopecia areata. Some clones in this sample may be carry-over from other donors' samples. The CDR3 reads CASSSADSTTNEKLFF. In nucleotides, the CDR3 is TGTGCCAGCAGCTCTGCGGACAGTACAACTAATGAAAAACTGTTTTTT.